This TCR beta chain came from a study of early T cells in non-severe SARS-CoV-2 infection. Regarding the study as a whole: VDJdb matching skewed toward anti-spike CD8 responses, missing private and CD4 specificities.

Each CDR3 protein gets one entry after TCRdb re-called the 5' RACE reads with MiXCR. Of 57,000 or so distinct CDR3 sequences in the sample, about 12% were seen once. The length of the CDR3 is 15 residues. Germline assignment: CDR1 SNHLY and CDR2 FYNNEI. V was pared by 5 bases and J by 8 bases, with 11 bases of the junction left unmatched. This clonotype has at least ten counts. Antigen unknown. The chain links TRBV2 to TRBJ2-1, with TRBD2 identical over 8 bases. This sequence was found in an adult who was a healthcare worker with PCR-confirmed SARS-CoV-2 infection or an uninfected control (not recorded which). The sample was whole blood. The CDR3: CASSRPGLGGDEQFF. CDR3 in DNA: TGTGCCAGCAGTCGGCCGGGACTAGGGGGGGATGAGCAGTTCTTC.